The source of this T cell receptor (beta chain) is a study of CD8 T cells in Susac syndrome. The CDR3 contains 15 residues. Germline V gene lookup returns CDR1 DFQATT and CDR2 SNEGSKA (reference sequence). With 6 bases removed from V and 7 bases from J, the gap between germline ends came to 22 bases. This clonotype was seen just once. The RNA, about 0.5 to 1 ug, was put through reverse transcription using random hexamers. TCR beta CDR3 was amplified by immunoSEQ multiplex PCR. This amplification extended across 54 Vbeta and 13 Jbeta segments. Each CDR3 protein is one row after TCRdb ran MiXCR on the immunoSEQ multiplex PCR reads. This sample has some 120,000 distinct CDR3 sequences; 90% to 95% occur once, and the top ten carry roughly 0.091%.

Material: CD4+ T cells from PBMCs. The chain employs TRBV20-1 and TRBJ2-1; D possibly corresponds to TRBD2 (6 bases). The receptor's source is a human donor in good health. The DNA for the CDR3 is TGCAGTGCCCTCCGACTAGTTGACAATGGGAATGAGCAGTTCTTC. This encodes CSALRLVDNGNEQFF.